This T cell receptor beta chain originates from a study of blood T cell repertoires in COVID-19. Whole-study context: PBMCs, B-cell-depleted T cells, or T cells provided the cDNA or gDNA that made up the material.

Germline CDR1 LNHDA, CDR2 SQIVND (reference sequence). Trimming removed 1 base from V and 6 bases from J; junction bases left unmatched: 10. The CDR3 is made up of 16 amino acids. The count of this clone is one. Data came from immunoSEQ multiplex PCR; TCRdb stores just in-frame clones and leaves some out. The sample has 350,000 to 450,000 clones, about 89% seen once. The rearrangement links TRBV19 to TRBJ1-1; 8 positions match TRBD1. The sequence came from a woman in her sixties with COVID-19, enrolled during active disease. The specimen sequenced was peripheral blood. The CDR3 sequence is CASSIAPGQGRAEAFF. Here the CDR3 DNA reads TGTGCCAGTAGTATAGCTCCCGGACAGGGTAGGGCTGAAGCTTTCTTT.